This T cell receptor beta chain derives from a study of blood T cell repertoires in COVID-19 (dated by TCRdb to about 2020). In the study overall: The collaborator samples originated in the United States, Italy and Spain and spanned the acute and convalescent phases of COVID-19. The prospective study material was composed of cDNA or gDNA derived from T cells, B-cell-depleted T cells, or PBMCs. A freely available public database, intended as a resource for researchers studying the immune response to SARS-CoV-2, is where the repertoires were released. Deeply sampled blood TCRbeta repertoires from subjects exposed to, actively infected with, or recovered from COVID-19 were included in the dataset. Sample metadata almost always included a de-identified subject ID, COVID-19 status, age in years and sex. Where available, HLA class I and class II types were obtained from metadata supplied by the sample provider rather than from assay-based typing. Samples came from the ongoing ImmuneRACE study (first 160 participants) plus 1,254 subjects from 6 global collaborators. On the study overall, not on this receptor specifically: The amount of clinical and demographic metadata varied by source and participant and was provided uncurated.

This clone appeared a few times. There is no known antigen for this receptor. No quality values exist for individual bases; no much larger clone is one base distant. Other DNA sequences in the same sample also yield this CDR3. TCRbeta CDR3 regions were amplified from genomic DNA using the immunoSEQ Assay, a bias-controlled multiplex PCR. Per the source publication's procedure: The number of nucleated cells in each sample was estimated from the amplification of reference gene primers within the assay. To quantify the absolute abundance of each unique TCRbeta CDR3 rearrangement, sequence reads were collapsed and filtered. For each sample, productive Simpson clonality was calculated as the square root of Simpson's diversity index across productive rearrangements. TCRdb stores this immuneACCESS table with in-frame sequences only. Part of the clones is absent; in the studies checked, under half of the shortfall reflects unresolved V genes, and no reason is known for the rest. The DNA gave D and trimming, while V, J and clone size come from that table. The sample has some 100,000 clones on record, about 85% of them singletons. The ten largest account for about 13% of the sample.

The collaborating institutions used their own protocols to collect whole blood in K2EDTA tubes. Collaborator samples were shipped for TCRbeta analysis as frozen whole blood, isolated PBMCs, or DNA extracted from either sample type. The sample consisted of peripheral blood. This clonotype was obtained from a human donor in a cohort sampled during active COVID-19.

The CDR3 region: CASSFSGNTEAFF. The nucleotide sequence reads TGTGCCAGCAGTTTTAGCGGGAACACTGAAGCTTTCTTT. Recombination linked TRBV12-3 or TRBV12-4 to TRBJ1-1; the D gene is unclear. There are 13 amino acids in the CDR3, from cysteine to phenylalanine inclusive. The read is trimmed to its CDR3 DNA, 39 bases read in frame from base 1. V and J lose 3 bases and 1 base, and a span of 6 bases separates them.